Shown below are 28 T cell receptor beta chains from a single sample sequenced in a study of shared clonotypes between healthy human individuals (TCRdb year 2020). For the CD8 naive samples, CD45RO-negative cells were positively selected for CCR7, yielding a CD45RA+CCR7+ population from which TemRA cells were excluded. Library preparation employed the immunoSEQ multiplex PCR assay. TCRdb retrieved this table from immuneACCESS and kept in-frame rearrangements only. Not all clones are present; in checked studies, unresolved V genes account for under half, and no reason is known for the remainder. Within this sample are 760,000 or so clones, with approximately 96% of them counted one time only. Under 0.3% of the sample belongs to the ten largest clones. Sequenced input: naive CD8+ T cells sorted from blood. The cell subset or site label here, explained by the study, means: CD45RA+CCR7+. The origin of the receptors is a man between 25 and 39 years old in good health.

J is TRBJ2-1 and V is TRBV28; D unresolved. The CDR3 loop spans 16 amino acids. Trimming shortened V by 6 bases and J by 6 bases, and 21 bases separated the two germline ends. Germline values: CDR1 MDHEN, CDR2 SYDVKM. CDR3 in amino acids: CASSLTGSSYTNEQFF. In DNA form, the CDR3 reads TGTGCCAGCAGCTTAACCGGGTCCTCCTACACCAATGAGCAGTTCTTC.

For the CDR3, the DNA is TGTGCCAGCAGCCAGCCCCACGATCCTAGCACAGATACGCAGTATTTT. It codes for CASSQPHDPSTDTQYF. V usage is TRBV11-2 and J usage is TRBJ2-3; D not resolved. This CDR3 comprises 16 residues. The V end was cut by 5 bases, the J end by 0 bases, with 15 bases between. Per the germline V gene, CDR1 is SGHAT and CDR2 is FQNNGV. Based on the CDR3 plus reference TRBV11-2 and TRBJ2-3, the full variable domain is EAGVAQSPRYKIIEKRQSVAFWCNPISGHATLYWYQQILGQGPKLLIQFQNNGVVDDSQLPKDRFSAERLKGVDSTLKIQPAKLEDSAVYLCASSQPHDPSTDTQYFGPGTRLTVL.

The V call is TRBV29-1, the J call TRBJ2-3; D not certain. CDR1 SQVTM and CDR2 ANQGSEA come from the germline V gene. V lost 3 bases and J lost 4, with 11 bases in between. This CDR3 is 13 amino acids long. The CDR3 region is CSVDKLSPDTQYF. Here the CDR3 DNA reads TGCAGCGTTGATAAGCTATCCCCAGATACGCAGTATTTT.

This rearrangement joins TRBV6-1 to TRBJ2-7; 12 nucleotides agree with TRBD2. The V gene end was trimmed by 6 bases and the J gene end by 2 bases; junction bases not matched to a gene: 2. CDR3 size: 14 residues. Per germline, CDR1 MNHNS and CDR2 SASEGT. The CDR3 region has the DNA TGTGCCAGCAGAGGACTAGCGGGAACCTACGAGCAGTACTTC. Residues: CASRGLAGTYEQYF.

The chain combines TRBV5-1 with TRBJ1-2; 9 nucleotides agree with TRBD1. Germline V gene sequence: CDR1 SGHRS, CDR2 YFSETQ. The junction had 7 bases not matched to a gene; V was cut back by 4 bases and J by 6 bases. There are 14 residues in the CDR3. The CDR3 DNA reads TGCGCCAGCAGCCCCGGGACAGGGACGCATGGCTACACCTTC. Its protein is CASSPGTGTHGYTF.

A remark on this clone: Other DNA sequences from this sample encode an identical CDR3 as well. In DNA, the CDR3 is TGTGCCAGCAGCTTCGGGGGCGCCTACGAGCAGTACTTC. Amino acids: CASSFGGAYEQYF. V and J are TRBV11-2 and TRBJ2-7, with D perhaps TRBD1 or TRBD2 (6 bases each). The ends were cut back, 3 bases at V and 2 bases at J, with 8 bases in the middle. This CDR3 contains 13 residues. Per the germline V gene, CDR1 is SGHAT and CDR2 is FQNNGV.

The chain combines TRBV7-9 with TRBJ1-2, with 9 bases that match TRBD1. V lost 3 bases, J lost 6 bases, and 2 bases stayed unmatched. This CDR3 contains 13 residues. Germline V CDR1 and CDR2: SEHNR, FQNEAQ (reference sequence). CDR3: CASSFRQGDGYTF. The CDR3 region has the DNA TGTGCCAGCAGCTTTCGACAGGGGGATGGCTACACCTTC.

The rearrangement joins TRBV4-1 to TRBJ2-5; D is possibly TRBD1 or TRBD2 (7 bases each). V shed 0 bases and J shed 5 bases, with 13 bases lying between them. CDR1 is MGHRA and CDR2 is YSYEKL in the germline V gene. CDR3 size: 15 residues. The CDR3 DNA reads TGCGCCAGCAGCCAAGAGTTCCAGGGGGGGGAGACCCAGTACTTC. The encoded protein is CASSQEFQGGETQYF.

This sequence joins TRBV30 and TRBJ2-7, with D possibly matching TRBD1 (6 bases). Germline V gene sequence: CDR1 GTSNPN, CDR2 SVGIG (reference sequence). The V end was cut by 2 bases, the J end by 3 bases, with 11 bases between. The CDR3 totals 13 residues. The CDR3 DNA reads as TGTGCCTGGAGTACAGGGCTTGGCTACGAGCAGTACTTC. The encoded protein is CAWSTGLGYEQYF.

This chain links TRBV15 with TRBJ2-7, with D maybe TRBD1 (6 bases). Germline V CDR1 and CDR2: LNHNV, YYDKDF (reference sequence). V was trimmed by 3 bases and J by 2 bases, leaving 14 bases between them. The CDR3 runs 15 residues. CDR3 residues: CATSSSGTRTYEQYF. As DNA, the CDR3 is TGTGCCACCAGCAGTTCCGGGACAAGAACCTACGAGCAGTACTTC. The variable domain in full, with the rest retrieved from reference TRBV15 and TRBJ2-7, is DAMVIQNPRYQVTQFGKPVTLSCSQTLNHNVMYWYQQKSSQAPKLLFHYYDKDFNNEADTPDNFQSRRPNTSFCFLDIRSPGLGDTAMYLCATSSSGTRTYEQYFGPGTRLTVT.

The chain links TRBV12-5 to TRBJ2-1; D is possibly TRBD1 (5 bases). The V and J ends lost 7 bases and 6 bases respectively, with 25 bases between them. Germline-derived CDR1 and CDR2 are LGHNT and FRNRAP. This CDR3 has 17 amino acids. The CDR3 DNA sequence: TGTGCTAGTGCCCTATGGGGCTATGGGGCCTTGGGCAATGAGCAGTTCTTC. Amino acid sequence: CASALWGYGALGNEQFF.

The rearrangement uses TRBV6-5 and TRBJ2-1; D is uncertain. This CDR3 contains 13 residues. Trimming took off 9 bases at V and 6 bases at J, with 15 bases between the two ends. In germline, CDR1 is MNHEY, CDR2 SVGAGI. CDR3: CASETYIGNEQFF. In nucleotides, the CDR3 is TGTGCCAGTGAGACCTACATCGGCAATGAGCAGTTCTTC.

This clone showed up just once. The chain joins TRBV27 to TRBJ2-3; TRBD2 aligns across 14 bases. The length of the CDR3 is 17 residues. CDR1 is MNHEY and CDR2 is SMNVEV in the germline V gene (reference sequence). V was pared by 8 bases and J by 5 bases, with 12 bases of the junction left unmatched. CDR3 loop: CASWPWGLAGAVDTQYF. CDR3 nucleotide sequence: TGTGCCAGCTGGCCCTGGGGACTAGCGGGAGCAGTAGATACGCAGTATTTT.

The J gene is TRBJ2-2, the V gene TRBV27; a weak D match, TRBD2 (6 bases). The CDR3 totals 16 residues. The V end lost 2 bases, the J end lost 6 bases, and 16 bases lay between the germline ends. In germline, CDR1 is MNHEY, CDR2 SMNVEV (reference sequence). This CDR3 is CASSLGPAWGAGELFF. CDR3 sequence (DNA): TGTGCCAGCAGTTTAGGCCCCGCCTGGGGGGCCGGGGAGCTGTTTTTT.

The chain employs TRBV9 and TRBJ2-1; D remains ambiguous. V lost 0 bases and J 1 base, leaving 8 bases between the germline ends. The CDR3 consists of 15 residues. In germline, CDR1 is SGDLS, CDR2 YYNGEE. The CDR3 spells CASSVEAESYNEQFF. CDR3 sequence (DNA): TGTGCCAGCAGCGTAGAGGCAGAATCCTACAATGAGCAGTTCTTC.

This clone came up once. The genes are TRBV14 and TRBJ2-2, with D perhaps matching TRBD1 (6 bases). V dropped 3 bases and J dropped 2 bases, with 13 bases sitting between them. This CDR3 is built from 16 residues. CDR1 is SGHDN and CDR2 is FVKESK in the germline V gene. The CDR3 sequence: CASSHPGTLNTGELFF. The CDR3 DNA follows: TGTGCCAGCAGCCATCCCGGGACACTTAACACCGGGGAGCTGTTTTTT.

This rearrangement joins TRBV29-1 to TRBJ2-1; D remains unclear. This CDR3 comprises 13 residues. Trimming stripped 5 bases from V and 4 bases from J, with 12 bases between. Germline V CDR1 and CDR2: SQVTM, ANQGSEA. The CDR3 sequence: CSVLNERYNEQFF. CDR3 in DNA: TGCAGCGTTTTGAACGAACGTTACAATGAGCAGTTCTTC.

The rearrangement uses TRBV11-2 and TRBJ1-5, with D uncertain. V lost 5 bases and J 1 base, leaving 15 bases between the germline ends. CDR3 length: 16 residues. In germline, CDR1 is SGHAT, CDR2 FQNNGV. This CDR3 reads CASSPWVGVSNQPQHF. The CDR3 DNA follows: TGTGCCAGCAGCCCATGGGTCGGCGTGAGCAATCAGCCCCAGCATTTT.

This chain uses TRBV9 with TRBJ1-2; D not resolved. CDR3 length: 12 residues. V was shortened by 3 bases and J by 5 bases, with 8 bases between the two germline ends. Germline assignment: CDR1 SGDLS and CDR2 YYNGEE. The CDR3, as DNA: TGTGCCAGCAGCGCTGCAGGTTATGGCTACACCTTC. Amino acids: CASSAAGYGYTF.

This sequence joins TRBV9 and TRBJ2-1; weak D call: TRBD1 (6 bases). The germline gives CDR1 SGDLS, CDR2 YYNGEE. V lost 0 bases and J lost 6, with 13 bases in between. This CDR3 is built from 15 residues. CDR3 sequence: CASSVVRGPSNEQFF. DNA of the CDR3: TGTGCCAGCAGCGTAGTCAGGGGCCCCTCCAATGAGCAGTTCTTC.

This rearrangement joins TRBV9 to TRBJ2-7; no firm D call. Trimming stripped 0 bases from V and 0 bases from J, with 7 bases between. Germline CDR1 and CDR2: SGDLS and YYNGEE. The CDR3 spans 14 residues. The CDR3, as DNA: TGTGCCAGCAGCGTAGCTATAAGCTCCTACGAGCAGTACTTC. This sequence encodes CASSVAISSYEQYF.

The rearrangement links TRBV4-1 to TRBJ1-4, with D uncertain. CDR3 length equals 14 residues. In germline, CDR1 is MGHRA, CDR2 YSYEKL. V dropped 3 bases and J dropped 6 bases, with 11 bases sitting between them. CDR3 in DNA: TGCGCCAGCAGCCACCAACCCGAGGATGAAAAACTGTTTTTT. Translated: CASSHQPEDEKLFF.

The chain combines TRBV5-1 with TRBJ2-5; 7 bases map to TRBD1. J was trimmed by 1 base and V by 1 base; bases with no gene match: 4. The CDR3 covers 15 residues. Germline V gene sequence: CDR1 SGHRS, CDR2 YFSETQ. This CDR3 reads CASSLIGGIQETQYF. The CDR3 coding sequence is TGCGCCAGCAGCTTGATAGGGGGCATCCAAGAGACCCAGTACTTC.

The rearrangement links TRBV7-9 to TRBJ2-2; D might be TRBD1 (5 bases). The CDR3 runs 14 residues. V shed 7 bases and J shed 0 bases, with 9 bases lying between them. Germline V lookup: CDR1 SEHNR, CDR2 FQNEAQ (reference sequence). CDR3 nucleotides: TGTGCCAGCACCCCGACAGCGAACACCGGGGAGCTGTTTTTT. It translates to CASTPTANTGELFF. Variable domain in full (rest from reference TRBV7-9 and TRBJ2-2): DTGVSQNPRHKITKRGQNVTFRCDPISEHNRLYWYRQTLGQGPEFLTYFQNEAQLEKSRLLSDRFSAERPKGSFSTLEIQRTEQGDSAMYLCASTPTANTGELFFGEGSRLTVL.

The chain has TRBV7-9 and TRBJ2-1, with D tentatively TRBD2 (6 bases). Germline assignment: CDR1 SEHNR and CDR2 FQNEAQ (reference sequence). V lost 1 base and J 6 bases, leaving 13 bases between the germline ends. The CDR3 spans 15 residues. DNA for the CDR3: TGTGCCAGCAGCTTAGGGGGAGGAACGCCCAATGAGCAGTTCTTC. This sequence encodes CASSLGGGTPNEQFF.

This clone occurred once. This sequence joins TRBV29-1 and TRBJ2-7; 7 nucleotides match TRBD1. Germline CDR1 is SQVTM and CDR2 is ANQGSEA. J lost 5 bases, V lost 7 bases, and 8 bases had no gene match. This CDR3 region has 12 residues. This chain's CDR3 is CSGRDSLDEQYF. In DNA form, the CDR3 reads TGCAGCGGCCGGGACAGTCTCGACGAGCAGTACTTC.

The DNA for the CDR3 is TGTGCCACCAGCAGAGATTGGGGTAGCAATCAGCCCCAGCATTTT. As protein: CATSRDWGSNQPQHF. The chain has TRBV15 and TRBJ1-5; D gene uncertain. Trimming shortened V by 0 bases and J by 0 bases, and 6 bases separated the two germline ends. Per germline, CDR1 LNHNV and CDR2 YYDKDF (reference sequence). This CDR3 contains 15 residues.

The chain couples TRBV29-1 to TRBJ2-1; tentative D call: TRBD1 (5 bases). V lost 5 bases and J lost 6, with 14 bases in between. There are 13 residues in the CDR3. Germline V gene sequence: CDR1 SQVTM, CDR2 ANQGSEA. The CDR3 DNA is TGCAGCGTTCTGGGGCAGAACAGCAATGAGCAGTTCTTC. This codes for CSVLGQNSNEQFF.